The clone carrying this T cell receptor (beta chain) was found once. The CDR3 runs to 15 residues. Germline V gives CDR1 SGHNT, CDR2 YYREEE (reference sequence). With V trimmed by 4 bases and J by 6 bases, 9 bases remained unmatched. Per the study methods: How many nucleated cells were present was estimated from reference gene primer amplification. The protocol was immunoSEQ multiplex PCR, while the TCRdb copy is restricted to in-frame clones and leaves out a portion. The DNA was the basis for D and trimming; V, J and clone size are from that table. The table includes around 45,000 clones, about 90% detected once. These data originate in a study of blood T cell repertoires in COVID-19. Study context: Acute-phase and convalescent COVID-19 samples originated in the United States, Italy and Spain.

V and J are TRBV5-4 and TRBJ2-3; TRBD2 agrees at 9 bases. This receptor was obtained from a human donor in a cohort sampled during active COVID-19. Sample: peripheral blood. The chain's CDR3 is CASSIPSGVGDTQYF. The CDR3 nucleotides read TGTGCCAGCAGCATTCCTAGCGGGGTAGGGGATACGCAGTATTTT. Based on the CDR3 plus reference TRBV5-4 and TRBJ2-3, the full variable domain is ETGVTQSPTHLIKTRGQQVTLRCSSQSGHNTVSWYQQALGQGPQFIFQYYREEENGRGNFPPRFSGLQFPNYSSELNVNALELDDSALYLCASSIPSGVGDTQYFGPGTRLTVL.